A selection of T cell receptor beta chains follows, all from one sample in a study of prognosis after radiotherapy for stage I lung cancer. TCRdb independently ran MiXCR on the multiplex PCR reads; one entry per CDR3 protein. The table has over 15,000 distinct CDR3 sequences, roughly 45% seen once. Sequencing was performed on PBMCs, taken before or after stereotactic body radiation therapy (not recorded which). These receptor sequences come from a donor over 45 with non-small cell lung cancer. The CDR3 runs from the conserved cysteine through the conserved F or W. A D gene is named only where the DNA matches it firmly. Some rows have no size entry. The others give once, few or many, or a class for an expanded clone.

TGTGCCAGCAGCTTGGATTACAGAAGCACAGATACGCAGTATTTT	CASSLDYRSTDTQYF	TRBJ2-3	-	TRBV5-4	-
TGTGCCAGCAGTGTTGAGGGACTAGCGGGAAGGTACGAGCAGTACTTC	CASSVEGLAGRYEQYF	TRBJ2-7	TRBD2	TRBV6-1	medium-sized
TGTGCCTTACAGTCCGGAAAACTGTTTTTT	CALQSGKLFF	TRBJ1-4	-	TRBV30	many
TGTGCCAGCAGTTTGGGTCATGCTAACTATGGCTACACCTTC	CASSLGHANYGYTF	TRBJ1-2	-	TRBV12-3/TRBV12-4	medium-sized
TGTGCCAGCAGTACCGGGACGGGGGGCTACGAGCAGTACTTC	CASSTGTGGYEQYF	TRBJ2-7	TRBD2	TRBV6-1	-
TGTGCCAGCAGCTTAGGAGTTAGACCCGGGGAGCTGTTTTTT	CASSLGVRPGELFF	TRBJ2-2	-	TRBV7-3	many
TGTGCCAGTACGTTAGAGGGGTCTGGAAACACCATATATTTT	CASTLEGSGNTIYF	TRBJ1-3	-	TRBV19	many
TGCAGCGTTTCCCCAGGTACTCAAGAGACCCAGTACTTC	CSVSPGTQETQYF	TRBJ2-5	-	TRBV29-1	many
TGTGCCAGCAGCTTAGCCACAGGGGACACAGATACGCAGTATTTT	CASSLATGDTDTQYF	TRBJ2-3	TRBD1	TRBV7-9	many
TGTGCCAGCAGTCAGGATCCGGACAGTACCTACAATGAGCAGTTCTTC	CASSQDPDSTYNEQFF	TRBJ2-1	-	TRBV5-4	many
TGTGCCAGGTCTTTCCAGAAGGGGGGTAGGGGGGATGAGCAGTTCTTC	CARSFQKGGRGDEQFF	TRBJ2-1	-	TRBV6-1	-
TGTGCCAGCAGCCTTTACTACGAGCAGTACTTC	CASSLYYEQYF	TRBJ2-7	-	TRBV5-5	-
TGTGCCAGCCAGCCCCGCCTTGCGTGGGAGAACAATGAGCAGTTCTTC	CASQPRLAWENNEQFF	TRBJ2-1	-	TRBV27	-
TGTGCCAGTAGTATCCTTAGGCTGAGGGGCACCGGGGATCTGTTTTTT	CASSILRLRGTGDLFF	TRBJ2-2	-	TRBV19	-
TGCAGCGTTGAAAAGGAGGGGGCAGGGCAGTACTTC	CSVEKEGAGQYF	TRBJ2-7	-	TRBV29-1	many
TGTGCCAGCAGCCTTCAGGGGGGAAACACTGAAGCTTTCTTT	CASSLQGGNTEAFF	TRBJ1-1	TRBD1	TRBV11-2	many
TGTGCCAGCAATAGTGAAATGTCCGATACACAGTATTTT	CASNSEMSDTQYF	TRBJ2-3	-	TRBV12-3/TRBV12-4	-